This TCR beta chain was profiled in a study of cytomegalovirus exposure and HLA in healthy donors. On the study more broadly: A subsequent analysis reported that the roughly 120 validation repertoires were produced on the same platform that had also been used for the roughly 670 first-cohort repertoires. Overall study results and limits: In vitro work confirmed that a few CMV-associated chains recognize CMV antigens. Most TCR sequences were rare, but some public TCRs occurred in many donors.

CDR3 size: 15 residues. V was trimmed by 6 bases and J by 5 bases, leaving 16 bases between them. CDR1 and CDR2 (germline): LNHDA, SQIVND (reference sequence). The donors formed part of the 120-subject validation cohort, distinct from the roughly 700-subject first cohort. With regard to this clone: Its antigen is not known.

Some clones are missing from TCRdb's copy, which holds only in-frame ones; the method was immunoSEQ multiplex PCR. The profile shows 150,000 to 250,000 clones, about 79% of them singletons. Material: PBMCs. This sequence originates from a woman in her 30s in good health and CMV-seropositive. The chain combines TRBV19 with TRBJ1-4; D is possibly TRBD1 (6 bases). The chain's CDR3 is CASRGQSGVNEKLFF. CDR3 nucleotides: TGTGCCAGTAGAGGACAGTCCGGAGTGAATGAAAAACTGTTTTTT.